This T cell receptor (beta chain) is drawn from a study of tissue T cells after allogeneic stem cell transplantation (dated by TCRdb to between 2022 and 2023). General notes on the study: Using research autopsies of patients with and without GVHD, plus mouse models of GVHD, the study profiled TCR beta repertoires across many tissues. The human arm was a prospective observational study without blinding or randomization.

Comment on this clone: The specificity of this receptor is unknown. In this entry, gene names and germline sequences are mouse ones. The read ends 1 residue shy of where the CDR3 ends; the end is completed using the germline J gene.

The CDR1 and CDR2 encoded by the germline V gene are NNHDY and SYVADS. Trimming takes 6 bases from V and 5 bases from J, and the germline ends sit 11 bases apart. The CDR3 runs 12 amino acids, cysteine and phenylalanine included. The CDR3 was read in part: 33 bases, with the frame set at base 1. To prepare the library, the immunoSEQ multiplex PCR assay was applied. Adaptive Biotechnologies performed the TCRbeta CDR3 sequencing at survey depth and reported CDR3 sequences, V/J genes, productive frequency and template counts. Amplification of TCR beta CDR3 regions was performed from genomic DNA rather than from RNA. The authors processed their data as follows. Jensen-Shannon divergence was used to quantify pairwise repertoire overlap between tissues, with a value of 1 indicating complete divergence and a value of 0 indicating identical repertoires. Tissues were grouped by single-linkage agglomerative hierarchical clustering of pairwise JSD values, and the clustering results were shown as dendrograms. All patient samples were analyzed with GLIPH2 using simulation_depth 1000, kmer_min_depth 3 and cdr3_length_cutoff 8, and only groups containing more than two unique CDR3s were kept. A standardized tissue-overlap score extrapolated Jaccard GLIPH-group overlap across patients to a standard repertoire size of 1000 clones. Associations of diversity with clinical or experimental variables used linear mixed-effect models with tissue fixed effects and individual random effects. What TCRdb holds here is the immuneACCESS table cut down to in-frame rearrangements. Part of the clones is not present; checked against another copy, under half of the missing clones reflect an unresolved V gene, and the others are unexplained. V, J and clone size derive from that table, while D and trimming were established from the DNA sequence. Here the sample has roughly 8,900 clones; around half occur a single time. The ten largest clones represent about 7.1% of the sample.

Explained via the paper, the time point label denotes: mouse harvest day 7 after allogeneic transplant. Each mouse graft consisted of 10^7 T-cell-depleted bone marrow cells plus 10^6 splenic CD5+ T cells and was given by tail vein injection. A major MHC-mismatch B6 (H2b) into BALB/c (H2d) model was used to model mouse GVHD, and tissues were profiled at day 7 or 14. Mouse tissues and retro-orbital blood were harvested on day 7 or 14 post-transplant using separate sterile tools per animal; livers were flushed beforehand. Before genomic DNA isolation with the DNeasy Blood & Tissue Kit, mouse tissues were minced using razor blades in buffered saline. Broader findings and caveats from the paper: A small and clinically heterogeneous patient cohort was studied, and sampling depth was acknowledged as a limitation. Blood and spleen T cells captured only a limited portion of the TCR repertoire detected in tissues, in both patients and mice. Not many T cell clones showed up in more than one patient, yet clustering based on motifs uncovered repertoire signatures that were shared across patients in a tissue-specific way. Within patients, how anatomically similar tissues were was a major factor shaping TCR repertoire composition, regardless of disease or transplant status. The study did not determine which tissue TCRs were alloreactive or antigen-specific, and some clones might have been persisting host cells.

Sequencing was carried out using gut tissue. The sequence joins TRBV13-3 to TRBJ1-1; 6 matching bases give a weak D call of TRBD1. The TCR comes from a female BALB/c mouse given C57BL/6 T cells with graft-versus-host disease after an allogeneic hematopoietic cell transplant. The covered CDR3 bases are TGTGCCAGCACCCGGGACAAAACAGAAGTCTTC. Its translation reads: CASTRDKTEVF. The whole CDR3 protein is CASTRDKTEVFF.